The subject of this entry is one T cell receptor beta chain. The data originate from a study of metastatic and nonmetastatic thyroid tumors. Thyroid surgery had not been preceded by any treatment in any patient. TCRdb re-analyzed the PCR reads through MiXCR. The data contain roughly 8,000 clones, about 25% of them singletons. Germline V gives CDR1 SGHRS, CDR2 YFSETQ. The CDR3 extends over 13 amino acids. Trimming removed 7 bases from V and 10 bases from J, with 18 bases in between. The source is a female donor with papillary thyroid cancer or a benign thyroid nodule (not recorded which). Some clones in this sample may be carry-over from other donors' samples. The source material was adjacent normal tissue. J is TRBJ2-1 and V is TRBV5-1, with D possibly called TRBD1 or TRBD2 (7 bases each). The DNA of the CDR3 is TGCGCCAGCCGGTCAGGGGGGGCCAGCGAGCAGTTCTTC. This translates into CASRSGGASEQFF.